The 7 T cell receptor beta chains below were found in one sample sequenced in a study of shared clonotypes between healthy human individuals. Repertoires were generated with immunoSEQ multiplex PCR, while TCRdb's copy carries only in-frame clones and drops some. The data show fewer than 550,000 clones, almost 80% seen once. Source material: PBMCs. These receptors came from a middle-aged woman in good health. Some clones in this sample may be carry-over from other donors' samples.

J is TRBJ2-7 and V is TRBV10-3, with a possible D match to TRBD1 (6 bases). The CDR3 has 13 amino acids. Germline V gene data show CDR1 as ENHRY and CDR2 as SYGVKD. V was clipped by 5 bases and J by 5 bases, with 13 bases between them. In DNA, the CDR3 is TGTGCCATCAGTACTTCAGGGGTCCACGAGCAGTACTTC. Amino acids: CAISTSGVHEQYF.

The V call is TRBV7-3, the J call TRBJ2-3; D remains ambiguous. V lost 5 bases, J lost 4 bases, and 10 bases lay in between. This CDR3 has 13 amino acids. CDR1 SGHTA and CDR2 FQGTGA come from the germline V gene. As DNA, the CDR3 is TGTGCCAGCAGCCCTCAGGTTTCAGATACGCAGTATTTT. Translating it yields CASSPQVSDTQYF.

V is TRBV29-1 and J is TRBJ1-5, with D unresolved. CDR1 is SQVTM and CDR2 is ANQGSEA in the germline V gene. With 4 bases removed from V and 0 bases from J, the gap between germline ends came to 10 bases. The CDR3 has 14 amino acids. The CDR3, as DNA: TGCAGCGTTGCCTTCGGGAATAGCAATCAGCCCCAGCATTTT. It yields the protein CSVAFGNSNQPQHF.

This chain links TRBV5-1 with TRBJ1-2; weak D call: TRBD1 (6 bases). This CDR3 contains 15 residues. V was clipped by 3 bases and J by 4 bases, with 16 bases between them. Germline CDR1 reads SGHRS; CDR2 reads YFSETQ. Here the CDR3 reads CASSSPPTGTYGYTF. For the CDR3, the DNA is TGCGCCAGCAGCTCCCCCCCGACAGGAACCTATGGCTACACCTTC.

The chain combines TRBV2 with TRBJ2-7; TRBD2 agrees at 9 bases. V trimming: 8 bases; J trimming: 7 bases; junction bases outside the gene matches: 15. Germline CDR1 SNHLY, CDR2 FYNNEI. The CDR3 loop spans 15 amino acids. CDR3 protein: CASLSSAGGLSEQYF. As DNA, the CDR3 is TGTGCCAGCCTCAGCAGTGCGGGGGGGCTTTCGGAGCAGTACTTC.

The rearrangement joins TRBV2 to TRBJ2-7; 8 bases agree with TRBD1. With 8 bases clipped from V and 2 bases from J, the junction kept 11 bases outside the gene matches. The germline V gene has CDR1 SNHLY and CDR2 FYNNEI. The CDR3 has 15 residues. CDR3 in DNA: TGTGCCAGCTCCCCAAGGGGACAGGAGACCTACGAGCAGTACTTC. It yields the protein CASSPRGQETYEQYF. Together with reference TRBV2 and TRBJ2-7, the CDR3 gives the full variable domain: EPEVTQTPSHQVTQMGQEVILRCVPISNHLYFYWYRQILGQKVEFLVSFYNNEISEKSEIFDDQFSVERPDGSNFTLKIRSTKLEDSAMYFCASSPRGQETYEQYFGPGTRLTVT.

The chain recombines TRBV2 with TRBJ2-5; D gene unclear. The CDR3 contains 13 residues. Trimming pared 6 bases from V and 9 bases from J, leaving 17 bases between. Germline V gives CDR1 SNHLY, CDR2 FYNNEI. CDR3 nucleotides: TGTGCCAGCAGCTTGGACCGCCAAGTGGCCCAGTACTTC. It codes for CASSLDRQVAQYF.